This T cell receptor beta chain was recorded in a study of spatial heterogeneity in lung cancer. Looking at the study overall: The donors were more than 70 patients with non-small cell lung cancer that was early-stage and untreated.

Time point reported: blood at routine non-recurrence follow-up after resection. V lost 6 bases to trimming and J lost 0 bases, with 12 bases between them. The CDR3 has 15 residues. Germline lookup yields CDR1 MNHEY and CDR2 SVGEGT. TCRdb recomputed calls from the 5' RACE reads with MiXCR, one row per CDR3 protein. The sample yields roughly 29,000 distinct CDR3 sequences, over 5% seen once. The sample holds many counts of this clonotype. The clonotype comes from a female donor with early-stage non-small cell lung cancer. The chain couples TRBV6-2 or TRBV6-3 to TRBJ1-5; D ambiguous. Here the sequenced sample was PBMCs, taken at follow-up. Written as DNA, the CDR3 is TGTGCCAGCAGCTTGATGACGGATAGCAATCAGCCCCAGCATTTT. Translating it yields CASSLMTDSNQPQHF.